This entry is about one TCR beta chain. Its target is unknown. Amplification used 60 Vbeta primers and 13 Jbeta primers. Libraries were prepared by immunoSEQ multiplex PCR; TCRdb keeps only in-frame clonotypes and omits some of them. The sample includes under 200,000 clones, roughly 73% seen only once; the top ten take approximately 1.8%. J lost 0 bases, V lost 3 bases, and 4 bases had no gene match. Looked up from germline, CDR1 is SQVTM and CDR2 is ANQGSEA. This CDR3 has 14 residues. This sample is drawn from a study of cytomegalovirus exposure and HLA in healthy donors. Broader study findings: Reported findings show TCR beta sequences accurately forecast HLA-A and HLA-B alleles in most subjects. Immune exposure data for these donors was limited to CMV serostatus. It was reported in a later analysis that an Asian-associated ancestry cluster showed fewer N-insertions than the approximately 670-donor mean. Analyzed later, association rates of TCRs varied across HLA loci, with DRB1 most and HLA-C fewest.

The TCR comes from a woman aged 25 to 45 in good health and CMV-seronegative. The material sequenced was PBMCs. The chain joins TRBV29-1 to TRBJ2-7; TRBD2 aligns across 8 bases. The CDR3 region is CSVDLSGASYEQYF. The CDR3, as DNA: TGCAGCGTTGACCTTAGCGGGGCCTCCTACGAGCAGTACTTC.